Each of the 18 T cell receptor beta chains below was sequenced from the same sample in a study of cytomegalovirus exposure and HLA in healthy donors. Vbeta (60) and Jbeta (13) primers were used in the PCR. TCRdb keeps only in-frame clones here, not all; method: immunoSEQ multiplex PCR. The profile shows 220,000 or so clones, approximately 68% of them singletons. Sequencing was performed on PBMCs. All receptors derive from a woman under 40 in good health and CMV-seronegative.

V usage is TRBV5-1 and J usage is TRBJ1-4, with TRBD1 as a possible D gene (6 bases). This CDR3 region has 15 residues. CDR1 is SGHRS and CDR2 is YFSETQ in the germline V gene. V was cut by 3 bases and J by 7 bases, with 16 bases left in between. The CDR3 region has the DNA TGCGCCAGCAGCTCTTTGGGGGGGCGAGGTGAAAAACTGTTTTTT. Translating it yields CASSSLGGRGEKLFF.

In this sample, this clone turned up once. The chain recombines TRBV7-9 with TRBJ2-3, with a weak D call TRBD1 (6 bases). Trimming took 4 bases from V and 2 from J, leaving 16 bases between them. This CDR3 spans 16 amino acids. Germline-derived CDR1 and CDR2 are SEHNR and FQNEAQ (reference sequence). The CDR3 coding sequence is TGTGCCAGCAGCTCGACGGACAGTACATTCACAGATACGCAGTATTTT. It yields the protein CASSSTDSTFTDTQYF.

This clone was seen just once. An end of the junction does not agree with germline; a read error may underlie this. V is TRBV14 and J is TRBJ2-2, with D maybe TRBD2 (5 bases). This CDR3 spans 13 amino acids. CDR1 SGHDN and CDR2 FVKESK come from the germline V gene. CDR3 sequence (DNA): TGTGCCAGCAGCCAAGGGGGAGCCGGGGAGCTGCTTTTT. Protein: CASSQGGAGELLF.

This CDR3 is CASSFRGGGVDEQFF. The CDR3, as DNA: TGTGCCAGCAGCTTCCGAGGCGGGGGAGTTGATGAGCAGTTCTTC. The V gene is TRBV5-7, the J gene TRBJ2-1, with 7 bases that match TRBD2. TRBV5-7 is sorted into the ORF group, with uncertain function. V was pared by 2 bases and J by 8 bases, with 10 bases of the junction left unmatched. The CDR3 length is 15 residues.

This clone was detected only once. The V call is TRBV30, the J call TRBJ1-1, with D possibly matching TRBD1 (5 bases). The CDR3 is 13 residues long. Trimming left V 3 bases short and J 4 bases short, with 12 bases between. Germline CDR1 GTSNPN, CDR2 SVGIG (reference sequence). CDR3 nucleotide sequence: TGTGCCTGGAGCGCCGGGGGGAGCACTGAAGCTTTCTTT. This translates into CAWSAGGSTEAFF.

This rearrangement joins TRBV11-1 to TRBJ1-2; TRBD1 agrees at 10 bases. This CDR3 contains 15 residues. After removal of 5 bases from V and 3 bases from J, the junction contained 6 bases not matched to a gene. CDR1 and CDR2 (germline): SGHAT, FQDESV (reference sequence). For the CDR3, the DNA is TGTGCCAGCAGCGGACCCGGACAGGGGGACTATGGCTACACCTTC. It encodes CASSGPGQGDYGYTF. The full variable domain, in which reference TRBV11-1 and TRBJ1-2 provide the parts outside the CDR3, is EAEVAQSPRYKITEKSQAVAFWCDPISGHATLYWYRQILGQGPELLVQFQDESVVDDSQLPKDRFSAERLKGVDSTLKIQPAELGDSAMYLCASSGPGQGDYGYTFGSGTRLTVV.

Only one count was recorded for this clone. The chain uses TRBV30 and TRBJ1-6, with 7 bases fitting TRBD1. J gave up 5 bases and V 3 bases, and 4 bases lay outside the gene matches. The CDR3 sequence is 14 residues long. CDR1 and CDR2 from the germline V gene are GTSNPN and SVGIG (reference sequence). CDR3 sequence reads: CAWSPDRDNSPLHF. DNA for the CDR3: TGTGCCTGGAGCCCAGACAGGGATAATTCACCCCTCCACTTT. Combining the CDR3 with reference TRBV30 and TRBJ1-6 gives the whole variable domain SQTIHQWPATLVQPVGSPLSLECTVEGTSNPNLYWYRQAAGRGLQLLFYSVGIGQISSEVPQNLSASRPQDRQFILSSKKLLLSDSGFYLCAWSPDRDNSPLHFGNGTRLTVT.

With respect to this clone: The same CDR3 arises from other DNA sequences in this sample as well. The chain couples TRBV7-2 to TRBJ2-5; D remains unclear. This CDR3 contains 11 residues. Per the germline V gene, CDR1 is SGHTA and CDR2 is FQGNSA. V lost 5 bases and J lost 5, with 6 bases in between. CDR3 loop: CASSPGETQYF. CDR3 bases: TGTGCCAGCAGCCCCGGGGAGACCCAGTACTTC.

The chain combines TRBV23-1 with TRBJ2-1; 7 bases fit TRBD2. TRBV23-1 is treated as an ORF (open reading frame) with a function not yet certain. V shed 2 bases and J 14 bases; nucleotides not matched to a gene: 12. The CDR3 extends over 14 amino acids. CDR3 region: CASSQDFAAGPEFF. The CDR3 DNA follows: TGCGCCAGCAGTCAAGACTTCGCAGCGGGACCCGAGTTCTTC.

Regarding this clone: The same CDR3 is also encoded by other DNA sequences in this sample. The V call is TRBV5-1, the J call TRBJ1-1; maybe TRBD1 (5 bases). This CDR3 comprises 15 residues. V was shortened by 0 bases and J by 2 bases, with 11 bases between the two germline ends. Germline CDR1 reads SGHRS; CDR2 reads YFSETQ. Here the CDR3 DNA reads TGCGCCAGCAGCTTGGCCCAGGGTCTCAACACTGAAGCTTTCTTT. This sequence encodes CASSLAQGLNTEAFF. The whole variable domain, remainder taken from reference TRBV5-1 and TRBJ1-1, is KAGVTQTPRYLIKTRGQQVTLSCSPISGHRSVSWYQQTPGQGLQFLFEYFSETQRNKGNFPGRFSGRQFSNSRSEMNVSTLELGDSALYLCASSLAQGLNTEAFFGQGTRLTVV.

The CDR3: CASSVSRVLIYGYTF. As DNA, the CDR3 is TGTGCCAGCAGTGTGTCCAGGGTTTTAATCTATGGCTACACCTTC. This chain joins TRBV2 and TRBJ1-2, with D maybe TRBD1 (5 bases). Trimming took off 4 bases at V and 4 bases at J, with 16 bases between the two ends. The CDR3 runs 15 residues. Germline V lookup: CDR1 SNHLY, CDR2 FYNNEI.

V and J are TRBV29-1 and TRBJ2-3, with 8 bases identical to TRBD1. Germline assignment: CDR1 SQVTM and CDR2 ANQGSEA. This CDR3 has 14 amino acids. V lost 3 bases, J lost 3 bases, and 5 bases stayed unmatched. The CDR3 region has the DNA TGCAGCGTTGACTCAGGGGGCAGGACAGATACGCAGTATTTT. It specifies CSVDSGGRTDTQYF.

CDR3 protein: CAISESVREGYTF. As DNA, the CDR3 is TGTGCCATCAGTGAGTCAGTCAGGGAAGGCTACACCTTC. This chain links TRBV10-3 with TRBJ1-2, with D tentatively TRBD1 (5 bases). The CDR3 has 13 amino acids. The germline V gene encodes CDR1 ENHRY and CDR2 SYGVKD. The germline V and J ends were trimmed by 0 bases and 8 bases, with 10 bases remaining between them.

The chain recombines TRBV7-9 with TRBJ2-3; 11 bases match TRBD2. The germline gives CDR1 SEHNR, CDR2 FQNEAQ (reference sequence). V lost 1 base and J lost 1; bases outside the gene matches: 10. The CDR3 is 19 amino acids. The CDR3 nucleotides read TGTGCCAGCAGCTTAGGGCTAGCGGGAGGAACCGGGGGCACAGATACGCAGTATTTT. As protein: CASSLGLAGGTGGTDTQYF.

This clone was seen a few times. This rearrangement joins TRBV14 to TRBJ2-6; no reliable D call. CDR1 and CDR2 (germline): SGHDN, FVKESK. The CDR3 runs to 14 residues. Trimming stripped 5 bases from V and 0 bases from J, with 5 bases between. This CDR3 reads CASSESSGANVLTF. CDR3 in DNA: TGTGCCAGCAGCGAGTCCTCTGGGGCCAACGTCCTGACTTTC.

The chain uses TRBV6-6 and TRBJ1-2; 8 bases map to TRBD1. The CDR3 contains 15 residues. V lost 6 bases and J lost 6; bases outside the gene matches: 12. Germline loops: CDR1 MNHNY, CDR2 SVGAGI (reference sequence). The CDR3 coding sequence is TGTGCCAGCAGCCGGGACAGGCTAATCAAAAATGGCTACACCTTC. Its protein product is CASSRDRLIKNGYTF.

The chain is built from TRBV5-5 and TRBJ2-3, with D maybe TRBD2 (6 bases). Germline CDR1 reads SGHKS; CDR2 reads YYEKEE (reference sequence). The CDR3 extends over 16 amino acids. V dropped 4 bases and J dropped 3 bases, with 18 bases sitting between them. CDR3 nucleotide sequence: TGTGCCAGCAGCGGGACCGGGACTCGGGGGACAGATACGCAGTATTTT. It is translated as CASSGTGTRGTDTQYF.

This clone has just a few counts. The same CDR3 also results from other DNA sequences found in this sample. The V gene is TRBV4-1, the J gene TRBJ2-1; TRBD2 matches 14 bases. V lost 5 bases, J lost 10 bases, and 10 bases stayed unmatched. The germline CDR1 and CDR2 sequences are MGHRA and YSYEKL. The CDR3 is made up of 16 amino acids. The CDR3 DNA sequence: TGCGCCAGCAGCGCTGGACTAGCGGGAGGTCCACGCGAGCAGTTCTTC. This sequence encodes CASSAGLAGGPREQFF.